The clone carrying this T cell receptor beta chain was observed at least ten times. As yet, its antigen is unknown. The CDR3 is 16 amino acids. The germline gives CDR1 SNHLY, CDR2 FYNNEI. V was pared by 0 bases and J by 6 bases, with 15 bases between. The data were obtained in a study of T cells in Graves' hyperthyroidism and ophthalmopathy. Study-wide findings and caveats: Most thyroid clonotypes expanded above 0.001 were also detected in blood.

A patient was excluded if there was uncontrolled infection, other autoimmune disease, pregnancy or lactation. TCR beta CDR3 region amplification was performed from RNA transcripts. The TCR CDR3 was amplified in a first-round RT-PCR using the HTBI primer set. Via MiXCR, TCRdb re-called the multiplex PCR reads, giving one row per CDR3 protein. The sample lists about 520,000 distinct CDR3 sequences; roughly 20% were seen once. Sequences were obtained from blood. J is TRBJ1-5 and V is TRBV2; D perhaps matches TRBD1 (5 bases). The sequence was obtained from a man younger than 35 with Graves' hyperthyroidism. The CDR3, as DNA: TGTGCCAGCAGTGAAGCTGAGGGGCGCCTTCGTCAGCCCCAGCATTTT. It specifies CASSEAEGRLRQPQHF.